This T cell receptor beta chain was sequenced for a study of blood T cell repertoires in COVID-19. Overall study: The United States, Italy and Spain provided the acute and convalescent COVID-19 samples. The analysed material was cDNA or gDNA that came from T cells, B-cell-depleted T cells, or PBMCs.

Germline CDR1 and CDR2: SEHNR and FQNEAQ (reference sequence). The V and J ends lost 5 bases and 3 bases respectively, with 8 bases between them. The CDR3 runs 13 residues. Authors' methods: Nucleated cell number was recorded as an estimate derived from reference gene primer amplification. The method was immunoSEQ multiplex PCR; TCRdb's version includes in-frame clones alone and lacks a portion of them. V and J calls and clone size come straight from that table; D and trimming were deduced from the DNA. The sample includes about 140,000 clones, roughly four fifths of them seen just once. This TCR came from a woman in her fifties or sixties with acute or convalescent COVID-19. What was sequenced was peripheral blood. V gene TRBV7-9 combines with J gene TRBJ1-5; D not resolved. The CDR3 protein is CASSEHLNQPQHF. The DNA for the CDR3 is TGTGCCAGCAGCGAACATCTCAATCAGCCCCAGCATTTT. The full variable domain, completed using reference TRBV7-9 and TRBJ1-5, is DTGVSQNPRHKITKRGQNVTFRCDPISEHNRLYWYRQTLGQGPEFLTYFQNEAQLEKSRLLSDRFSAERPKGSFSTLEIQRTEQGDSAMYLCASSEHLNQPQHFGDGTRLSIL.